This TCR beta chain was sequenced in a study of blood T cell repertoires in COVID-19. Study summary: Spain, Italy and the United States supplied samples that represented acute and convalescent COVID-19.

V gave up 2 bases and J gave up 3 bases; unmatched junction bases: 3. Germline V CDR1 and CDR2: MNHEY, SVGAGI. CDR3 size: 14 residues. Produced via immunoSEQ multiplex PCR; TCRdb's table is partial and in-frame only. The sample includes more than 45,000 clones, 70% to 90% seen only once; the top ten take 7% to 10%. Sequencing was done on a sample of peripheral blood. The chain joins TRBV6-5 to TRBJ2-7; 8 bases align to TRBD2. The sequence was collected from a woman in her seventies with active COVID-19. The chain's CDR3 is CASSYRGTSYEQYF. CDR3 DNA sequence: TGTGCCAGCAGTTACCGCGGGACTAGCTACGAGCAGTACTTC.